This passage covers 31 T cell receptor beta chains from one sample sequenced in a study of cytomegalovirus exposure and HLA in healthy donors. Primers included in the PCR were 60 Vbeta and 13 Jbeta primers. TCRdb's table, derived via immunoSEQ multiplex PCR, lists solely in-frame clones and lacks some. With about 200,000 clones in the sample, the ten largest clones hold approximately 6.5%. Sequencing was performed on PBMCs. The receptors were gathered from a man aged 30-40 years in good health and CMV-seronegative.

The chain employs TRBV6-5 and TRBJ2-2; D call uncertain. Germline CDR1 reads MNHEY; CDR2 reads SVGAGI. The V gene lost 4 bases and the J gene lost 1 base, with 10 bases spanning the gap. This CDR3 has 15 amino acids. CDR3 sequence: CASSSQPMNTGELFF. CDR3 DNA: TGTGCCAGCAGTTCACAGCCGATGAACACCGGGGAGCTGTTTTTT.

The chain couples TRBV6-1 to TRBJ1-2; 7 bases match TRBD1. CDR1 is MNHNS, CDR2 SASEGT, per germline. The ends lost 4 bases at V and 3 bases at J; junction bases unmatched: 20. The CDR3 covers 19 residues. The CDR3 reads CASSGPSEGARVFHYGYTF. The CDR3, as DNA: TGTGCCAGCAGTGGTCCGTCGGAGGGGGCTCGGGTTTTTCACTATGGCTACACCTTC.

The J gene is TRBJ1-6, the V gene TRBV19; 8 bases line up with TRBD1. J was trimmed by 10 bases and V by 3 bases; bases with no gene match: 8. CDR1 is LNHDA and CDR2 is SQIVND in the germline V gene (reference sequence). This CDR3 has 15 amino acids. The CDR3: CASSIPGQGGSPLHF. The CDR3 coding sequence is TGTGCCAGTAGTATCCCCGGACAGGGAGGATCACCCCTCCACTTT.

The chain carries TRBV6-5 and TRBJ2-3, with D perhaps TRBD1 (5 bases). The CDR3 is made up of 15 amino acids. CDR1 and CDR2 from the germline V gene are MNHEY and SVGAGI. V lost 6 bases and J 2 bases, leaving 15 bases between the germline ends. The CDR3 DNA is TGTGCCAGCAGGCTTCAGGGTTTTGACACAGATACGCAGTATTTT. This gives the protein CASRLQGFDTDTQYF.

The chain is built from TRBV29-1 and TRBJ1-2, with unresolved D. V lost 4 bases and J lost 4, with 7 bases in between. Germline V gene sequence: CDR1 SQVTM, CDR2 ANQGSEA. The CDR3 runs to 11 residues. This CDR3 reads CSVVTGYGYTF. DNA for the CDR3: TGCAGCGTTGTAACGGGCTATGGCTACACCTTC.

V gene TRBV6-6 combines with J gene TRBJ2-1, with TRBD1 as a possible D gene (5 bases). The CDR3 covers 13 residues. V was shortened by 7 bases and J by 8 bases, with 15 bases between the two germline ends. Germline loops: CDR1 MNHNY, CDR2 SVGAGI (reference sequence). In DNA, the CDR3 is TGTGCCAGCACCCAGACAGATGGCGATGAGCAGTTCTTC. It yields the protein CASTQTDGDEQFF.

The chain carries TRBV5-1 and TRBJ2-3; the match to TRBD2 covers 16 bases. Germline-derived CDR1 and CDR2 are SGHRS and YFSETQ. CDR3 length: 17 residues. Trimming took 5 bases from V and 6 from J; bases not matched to a gene: 9. The CDR3 DNA sequence: TGCGCCAGCAGACTGGGACTAGCGGGAGGGCCCGGGGATACGCAGTATTTT. Residues: CASRLGLAGGPGDTQYF.

The V gene is TRBV6-1, the J gene TRBJ1-5; TRBD1 might be the D (6 bases). CDR3 length: 14 amino acids. V was cut by 7 bases and J by 3 bases, with 13 bases left in between. The germline gives CDR1 MNHNS, CDR2 SASEGT. This chain's CDR3 is CASNTGLNNQPQHF. As DNA, the CDR3 is TGTGCCAGCAATACAGGGCTCAACAATCAGCCCCAGCATTTT.

The J gene is TRBJ1-3, the V gene TRBV7-8; possible D gene TRBD1, 6 bases. Germline CDR1 is SGHVS and CDR2 is FQNEAQ. This CDR3 has 17 amino acids. The V and J ends lost 2 bases and 2 bases respectively, with 16 bases between them. As DNA, the CDR3 is TGTGCCAGCAGCTTATTCTCACAGGGTCCCACTGGAAACACCATATATTTT. It codes for CASSLFSQGPTGNTIYF.

The chain joins TRBV5-8 to TRBJ1-1, with 7 bases that match TRBD1. V lost 3 bases, J lost 4 bases, and 3 bases stayed unmatched. The CDR3 length is 13 residues. Germline V lookup: CDR1 SGHTS, CDR2 YDEGEE. In DNA form, the CDR3 reads TGTGCCAGCAGCTGGGGACAGAGCACTGAAGCTTTCTTT. Amino acids: CASSWGQSTEAFF.

The genes are TRBV11-2 and TRBJ2-3; 7 nucleotides align to TRBD2. The V segment lost 5 bases and the J segment 4 bases; nucleotides outside the gene matches: 12. CDR1 is SGHAT, CDR2 FQNNGV, per germline. This CDR3 is built from 16 residues. This chain's CDR3 is CASSRTAGVGPDTQYF. Written as DNA, the CDR3 is TGTGCCAGCAGCCGAACGGCGGGAGTCGGACCAGATACGCAGTATTTT. The full variable domain, with the rest looked up from reference TRBV11-2 and TRBJ2-3, is EAGVAQSPRYKIIEKRQSVAFWCNPISGHATLYWYQQILGQGPKLLIQFQNNGVVDDSQLPKDRFSAERLKGVDSTLKIQPAKLEDSAVYLCASSRTAGVGPDTQYFGPGTRLTVL.

The chain uses TRBV6-1 and TRBJ1-5; TRBD1 might be the D (6 bases). V shed 5 bases and J shed 3 bases, with 11 bases lying between them. The germline gives CDR1 MNHNS, CDR2 SASEGT. There are 14 residues in the CDR3. In DNA, the CDR3 is TGTGCCAGCAGTCGGACAGCGACCAATCAGCCCCAGCATTTT. Protein: CASSRTATNQPQHF.

The V call is TRBV5-8, the J call TRBJ1-3; tentative D call: TRBD1 (5 bases). Germline loops: CDR1 SGHTS, CDR2 YDEGEE. The CDR3 extends over 16 amino acids. Trimming pared 4 bases from V and 0 bases from J, leaving 14 bases between. Here the CDR3 reads CASSNPGTISGNTIYF. The CDR3 nucleotides are TGTGCCAGCAGCAACCCAGGGACTATCTCTGGAAACACCATATATTTT. The whole variable domain, filled in from reference TRBV5-8 and TRBJ1-3, reads EAGVTQSPTHLIKTRGQQATLRCSPISGHTSVYWYQQALGLGLQFLLWYDEGEERNRGNFPPRFSGRQFPNYSSELNVNALELEDSALYLCASSNPGTISGNTIYFGEGSWLTVV.

Of note for this clone: This sample also contains other DNA sequences that code for the same CDR3. The rearrangement uses TRBV4-2 and TRBJ2-5; 8 bases are shared with TRBD2. The ends lost 2 bases at V and 2 bases at J; junction bases unmatched: 4. Germline V gene lookup returns CDR1 LGHNA and CDR2 YNFKEQ. This CDR3 contains 15 residues. The CDR3 coding sequence is TGTGCCAGCAGCCAAACTAGCGGAGGGCAAGAGACCCAGTACTTC. This gives the protein CASSQTSGGQETQYF.

J is TRBJ2-6 and V is TRBV4-1, with 9 bases aligning to TRBD1. The CDR3 runs 16 residues. V lost 4 bases and J lost 2; bases outside the gene matches: 3. CDR1 and CDR2 (germline): MGHRA, YSYEKL. The CDR3 DNA follows: TGCGCCAGCAGCCCCTGGACAGGGGCTGGGGCCAACGTCCTGACTTTC. It codes for CASSPWTGAGANVLTF.

V and J are TRBV7-9 and TRBJ1-3, with TRBD1 matching 7 bases. This CDR3 comprises 17 residues. CDR1 and CDR2 from the germline V gene are SEHNR and FQNEAQ (reference sequence). Unmatched junction bases numbered 9, after V lost 4 bases and J lost 0 bases. Here the CDR3 DNA reads TGTGCCAGCAGCTCAAACCGGGACAGTATCTCTGGAAACACCATATATTTT. It translates to CASSSNRDSISGNTIYF.

The DNA for the CDR3 is TGTGCCAGCAGCTTGGTTTTCAGGGGGCAAGAGACCCAGTACTTC. As protein: CASSLVFRGQETQYF. The chain has TRBV5-5 and TRBJ2-5; 7 nucleotides line up with TRBD1. Losses at the gene ends were 0 bases for V and 2 bases for J; bases not matched to a gene: 4. The CDR3 has 15 amino acids. Germline CDR1 reads SGHKS; CDR2 reads YYEKEE (reference sequence).

The rearrangement joins TRBV28 to TRBJ1-6; TRBD1 might be the D (6 bases). Germline CDR1 MDHEN, CDR2 SYDVKM. The ends were cut back, 8 bases at V and 7 bases at J, with 12 bases in the middle. The CDR3 contains 13 residues. The CDR3 sequence is CASRGARNSPLHF. Here the CDR3 DNA reads TGTGCCAGCCGGGGGGCGAGGAATTCACCCCTCCACTTT.

This sequence joins TRBV28 and TRBJ1-1, with TRBD1 matching over 9 bases. V lost 6 bases, J lost 1 base, and 9 bases stayed unmatched. CDR1 is MDHEN, CDR2 SYDVKM, per germline. The CDR3 length is 16 residues. CDR3 coding DNA: TGTGCCAGCAGCCTCACCCGGACAGGGGCGAACACTGAAGCTTTCTTT. This translates into CASSLTRTGANTEAFF.

The chain recombines TRBV18 with TRBJ1-4; TRBD1 is a possible D gene (5 bases). The CDR3 sequence is 13 residues long. V shed 2 bases and J shed 6 bases, with 7 bases lying between them. CDR1 is KGHSH and CDR2 is LQKENI in the germline V gene. CDR3 sequence (DNA): TGTGCCAGCTCACCAGGGGGGTATGAAAAACTGTTTTTT. It codes for CASSPGGYEKLFF.

The chain employs TRBV11-3 and TRBJ2-7, with 12 bases matching TRBD1. The CDR3 length is 17 residues. With V trimmed by 1 base and J by 1 base, 5 bases remained unmatched. Germline V gene lookup returns CDR1 SGHNT and CDR2 YENEEA. CDR3 sequence: CASSLAGTGGSSYEQYF. CDR3 bases: TGTGCCAGCAGCTTAGCCGGGACAGGGGGCTCGTCCTACGAGCAGTACTTC. The variable domain in full, with the rest retrieved from reference TRBV11-3 and TRBJ2-7, is EAGVVQSPRYKIIEKKQPVAFWCNPISGHNTLYWYLQNLGQGPELLIRYENEEAVDDSQLPKDRFSAERLKGVDSTLKIQPAELGDSAVYLCASSLAGTGGSSYEQYFGPGTRLTVT.

This chain connects TRBV6-5 to TRBJ1-5; 9 positions match TRBD1. Germline V gene sequence: CDR1 MNHEY, CDR2 SVGAGI. J lost 7 bases, V lost 6 bases, and 7 bases had no gene match. The CDR3 has 14 amino acids. DNA of the CDR3: TGTGCCAGCAGACGACAGGGGGGCACCCAGCCCCAGCATTTT. As protein: CASRRQGGTQPQHF.

This chain links TRBV6-5 with TRBJ2-7; possibly TRBD2 for D (6 bases). V was shortened by 0 bases and J by 5 bases, with 14 bases between the two germline ends. Germline CDR1 reads MNHEY; CDR2 reads SVGAGI. This CDR3 is built from 15 residues. The CDR3 nucleotides are TGTGCCAGCAGTTACTCAACCCCGGGACTTGACGAGCAGTACTTC. This translates into CASSYSTPGLDEQYF.

This chain joins TRBV7-2 and TRBJ2-1; a possible D gene is TRBD2 (6 bases). Germline-derived CDR1 and CDR2 are SGHTA and FQGNSA. The CDR3 length is 16 residues. The ends were cut back, 6 bases at V and 4 bases at J, with 19 bases in the middle. CDR3 bases: TGTGCCAGCAGGTCCCTTAGCGGTTCGATTTACAATGAGCAGTTCTTC. Translation gives CASRSLSGSIYNEQFF.

The chain joins TRBV11-3 to TRBJ1-1; TRBD1 agrees at 8 bases. The CDR3 sequence is 17 residues long. Germline assignment: CDR1 SGHNT and CDR2 YENEEA. The junction had 18 bases not matched to a gene; V was cut back by 7 bases and J by 5 bases. The CDR3 sequence: CASNYRTGHPFLTEAFF. CDR3 sequence (DNA): TGTGCCAGCAACTACAGGACAGGGCACCCCTTTCTGACTGAAGCTTTCTTT.

This chain uses TRBV2 with TRBJ1-4; tentative D call: TRBD1 (6 bases). V lost 10 bases and J lost 6, with 18 bases in between. This CDR3 has 14 amino acids. The germline CDR1 and CDR2 sequences are SNHLY and FYNNEI. DNA of the CDR3: TGTGCCAACGGAAGGGGCAGGGGTGATGAAAAACTGTTTTTT. Translation: CANGRGRGDEKLFF.

CDR3 loop: CASSPPVSSGERYGYTF. As DNA, the CDR3 is TGTGCCAGCTCACCACCGGTATCCTCCGGGGAACGATATGGCTACACCTTC. V usage is TRBV18 and J usage is TRBJ1-2; D is ambiguous. Germline CDR1 is KGHSH and CDR2 is LQKENI. This CDR3 spans 17 amino acids. V dropped 0 bases and J dropped 5 bases, with 19 bases sitting between them.

The CDR3 region has the DNA TGTGCCAGCAGCTTAGATTGGGCCACTGAAGCTTTCTTT. It yields the protein CASSLDWATEAFF. The chain joins TRBV7-2 to TRBJ1-1, with no clear D. The CDR3 spans 13 residues. With 1 base removed from V and 4 bases from J, the gap between germline ends came to 7 bases. The V gene's germline CDR1 is SGHTA and CDR2 FQGNSA. Based on the CDR3 plus reference TRBV7-2 and TRBJ1-1, the full variable domain is GAGVSQSPSNKVTEKGKDVELRCDPISGHTALYWYRQSLGQGLEFLIYFQGNSAPDKSGLPSDRFSAERTGGSVSTLTIQRTQQEDSAVYLCASSLDWATEAFFGQGTRLTVV.

The rearrangement uses TRBV28 and TRBJ1-1; TRBD1 is a possible D gene (5 bases). This CDR3 comprises 13 residues. Looked up from germline, CDR1 is MDHEN and CDR2 is SYDVKM. Trimming cost V 4 bases and J 8 bases, with 14 bases left between them. CDR3 sequence reads: CASSSQGLGEAFF. CDR3 coding DNA: TGTGCCAGCAGTTCCCAGGGTCTGGGGGAAGCTTTCTTT.

The CDR3: CASSPPTGTAGYTF. The CDR3 DNA reads as TGTGCCAGCAGCCCCCCCACAGGTACTGCGGGCTACACCTTC. The gene calls are TRBV11-3 and TRBJ1-2; TRBD1 might be the D (5 bases). The V gene lost 5 bases and the J gene lost 8 bases, with 18 bases spanning the gap. The germline gives CDR1 SGHNT, CDR2 YENEEA. The CDR3 totals 14 residues.

This sequence joins TRBV28 and TRBJ1-2; D might be TRBD1 (5 bases). Germline CDR1 MDHEN, CDR2 SYDVKM. The CDR3 contains 14 residues. V lost 1 base, J lost 4 bases, and 10 bases lay in between. In nucleotides, the CDR3 is TGTGCCAGCAGTTTATCAGGGTCGGGCTATGGCTACACCTTC. It translates to CASSLSGSGYGYTF.